This T cell receptor beta chain was sequenced during a study of cytomegalovirus exposure and HLA in healthy donors. About the study: Approximately 190 million T cells yielded 117 million unique TCR beta sequences, as an earlier analysis found. The study, taken as a whole, reports: Fewer N-insertions than the roughly 600-donor mean were reportedly shown by an Asian-associated ancestry cluster in a later analysis.

The CDR3 runs to 13 residues. V lost 6 bases, J lost 10 bases, and 5 bases stayed unmatched. Germline lookup yields CDR1 MDHEN and CDR2 SYDVKM. PCR used 60 Vbeta primers and 13 Jbeta primers. The assay was immunoSEQ multiplex PCR, and TCRdb's table has in-frame clones only and misses some. The profile shows around 68,000 clones, 85% to 90% of them singletons. Notes on this clone: No antigen is known for it.

Sequencing input: PBMCs. The clonotype was recovered from a female donor in good health and CMV-seronegative. The chain recombines TRBV28 with TRBJ1-6, with 8 bases identical to TRBD1. The CDR3 DNA reads as TGTGCCAGCAGAGGACAGGGAGGGTCACCCCTCCACTTT. The encoded protein is CASRGQGGSPLHF.